This T cell receptor (beta chain) was identified in a study of T cell repertoires in cytomegalovirus infection. Across the study: Matching HLA type and CMV infection were both indicated by public TCR beta signatures.

The J segment lost 1 base and the V segment lost 5 bases, leaving 5 bases of the junction unmatched. The CDR3 is 15 residues long. Germline values: CDR1 WSHSY, CDR2 SAAADI. Overall study results and limits: The cumulative frequency of public TCR beta families identified carriers of CMV plus the relevant HLA.

Details on this clonotype: Its antigen is unidentified.

In TCRdb, the reads were re-called with MiXCR into one record per CDR3 protein. Of 150,000 to 200,000 distinct CDR3 sequences in the sample, about a sixth were seen once. The specimen was CD8+ T cells from PBMCs. The TCR originated in a human donor in good health (CMV status not recorded). Some clones in this sample may be carry-over from other donors' samples. The V call is TRBV10-2, the J call TRBJ1-1; TRBD1 matches at 9 bases. The CDR3: CASSWGDRANTEAFF. CDR3 sequence (DNA): TGCGCCAGCAGTTGGGGGGACAGGGCGAACACTGAAGCTTTCTTT.